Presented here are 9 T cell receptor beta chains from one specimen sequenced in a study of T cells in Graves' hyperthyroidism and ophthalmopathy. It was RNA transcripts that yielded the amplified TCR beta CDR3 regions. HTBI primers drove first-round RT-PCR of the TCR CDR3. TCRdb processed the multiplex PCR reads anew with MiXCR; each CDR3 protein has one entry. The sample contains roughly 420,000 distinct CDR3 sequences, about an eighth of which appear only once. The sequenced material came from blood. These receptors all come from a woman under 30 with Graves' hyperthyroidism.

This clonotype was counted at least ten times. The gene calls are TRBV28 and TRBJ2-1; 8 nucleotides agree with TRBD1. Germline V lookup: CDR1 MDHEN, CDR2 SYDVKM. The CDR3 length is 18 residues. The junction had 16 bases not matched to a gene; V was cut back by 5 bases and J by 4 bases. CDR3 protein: CASSGAGGVATPYNEQFF. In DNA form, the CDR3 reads TGTGCCAGCAGTGGGGCAGGGGGCGTCGCGACTCCTTACAATGAGCAGTTCTTC.

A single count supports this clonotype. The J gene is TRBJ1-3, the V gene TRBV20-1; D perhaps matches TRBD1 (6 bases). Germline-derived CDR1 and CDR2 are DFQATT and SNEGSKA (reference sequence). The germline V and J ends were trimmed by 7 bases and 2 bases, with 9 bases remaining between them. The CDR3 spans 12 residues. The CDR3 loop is CSGRTAGNTIYF. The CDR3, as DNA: TGCAGTGGTCGGACAGCTGGAAACACCATATATTTT.

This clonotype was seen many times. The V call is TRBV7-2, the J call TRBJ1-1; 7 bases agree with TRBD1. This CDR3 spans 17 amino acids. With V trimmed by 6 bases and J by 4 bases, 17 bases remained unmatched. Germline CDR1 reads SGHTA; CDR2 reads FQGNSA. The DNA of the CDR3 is TGTGCCAGCAGTACTCAGGGGGGCCCAGGTAGGATCACTGAAGCTTTCTTT. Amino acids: CASSTQGGPGRITEAFF.

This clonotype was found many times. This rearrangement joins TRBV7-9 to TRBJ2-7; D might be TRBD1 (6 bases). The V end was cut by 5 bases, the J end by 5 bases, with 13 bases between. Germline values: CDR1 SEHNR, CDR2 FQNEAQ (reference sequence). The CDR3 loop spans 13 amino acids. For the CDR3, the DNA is TGTGCCAGCAGCCCAGAGACAGGAAACGAGCAGTACTTC. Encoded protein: CASSPETGNEQYF. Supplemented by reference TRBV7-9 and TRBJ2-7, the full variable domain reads DTGVSQNPRHKITKRGQNVTFRCDPISEHNRLYWYRQTLGQGPEFLTYFQNEAQLEKSRLLSDRFSAERPKGSFSTLEIQRTEQGDSAMYLCASSPETGNEQYFGPGTRLTVT.

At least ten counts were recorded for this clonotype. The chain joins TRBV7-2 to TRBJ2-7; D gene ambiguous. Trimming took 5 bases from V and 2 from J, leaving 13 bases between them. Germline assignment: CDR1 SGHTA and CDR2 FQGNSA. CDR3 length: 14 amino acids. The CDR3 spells CASSPHHNTYEQYF. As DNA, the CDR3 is TGTGCCAGCAGCCCCCATCATAATACCTACGAGCAGTACTTC.

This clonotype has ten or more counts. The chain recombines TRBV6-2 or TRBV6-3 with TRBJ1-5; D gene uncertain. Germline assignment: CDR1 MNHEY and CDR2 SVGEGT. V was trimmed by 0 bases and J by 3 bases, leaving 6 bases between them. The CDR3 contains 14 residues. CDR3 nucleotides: TGTGCCAGCAGTTACTCGTCCACCAATCAGCCCCAGCATTTT. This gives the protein CASSYSSTNQPQHF.

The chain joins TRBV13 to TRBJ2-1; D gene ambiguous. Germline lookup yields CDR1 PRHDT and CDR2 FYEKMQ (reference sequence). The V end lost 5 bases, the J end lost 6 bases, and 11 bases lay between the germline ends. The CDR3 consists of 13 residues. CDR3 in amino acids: CASSPDGLNEQFF. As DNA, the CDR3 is TGTGCCAGCAGCCCGGACGGCCTCAATGAGCAGTTCTTC.

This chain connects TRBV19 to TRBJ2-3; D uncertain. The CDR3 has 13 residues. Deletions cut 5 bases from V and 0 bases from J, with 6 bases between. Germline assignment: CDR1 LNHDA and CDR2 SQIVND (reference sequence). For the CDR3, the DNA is TGTGCCAGTAGTTGGTGGAGCACAGATACGCAGTATTTT. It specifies CASSWWSTDTQYF.

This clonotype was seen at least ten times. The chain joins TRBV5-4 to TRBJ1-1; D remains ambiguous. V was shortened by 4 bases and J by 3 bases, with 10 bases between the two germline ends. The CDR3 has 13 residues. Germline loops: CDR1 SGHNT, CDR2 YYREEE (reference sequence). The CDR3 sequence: CASSRTEDTEAFF. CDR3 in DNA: TGTGCCAGCAGCCGGACCGAGGACACTGAAGCTTTCTTT.